Shown below are 9 T cell receptor beta chains from a single sample sequenced in a study of tumor-infiltrating lymphocytes in primary liver carcinoma. Co-extraction yielded RNA and DNA from 20-30 mg of unsorted bulk tissue. A constant-region primer served to make TCR beta cDNA from roughly 480 ng total RNA. Slightly modified ARM-PCR served as the procedure for the TCR beta libraries. These libraries came from three rounds of nested multiplex PCR. It was with TRBV1-TRBV30 forward primers and a C-beta reverse primer that the first two PCR rounds were run, at around 11 cycles each. From the multiplex PCR reads, TCRdb called clonotypes with MiXCR, one entry per CDR3 protein. The sample comprises over 75,000 distinct CDR3 sequences, approximately 72% of which are singletons, and 27% rests with the top ten. Specimen: tumor-adjacent normal liver tissue. The receptors were gathered from a man aged 35 to 55 with primary liver carcinoma and hepatitis B virus infection.

Comments on this clonotype: This could be a read error, since a much larger clone is one nucleotide away. The chain links TRBV10-3 to TRBJ2-1; TRBD1 agrees at 8 bases. Unmatched junction bases numbered 14, after V lost 6 bases and J lost 7 bases. Germline V gives CDR1 ENHRY, CDR2 SYGVKD. The CDR3 sequence is 16 residues long. The CDR3 reads CAIRRKGVQGGNEQFF. The CDR3 DNA follows: TGTGCCATCAGGCGTAAGGGAGTACAGGGGGGAAATGAGCAGTTCTTC.

As regards this clonotype: A single base separates this from a much larger clone, so it may be a read error. This chain joins TRBV10-3 and TRBJ2-7; D not certain. The V gene's germline CDR1 is ENHRY and CDR2 SYGVKD. V lost 2 bases, J lost 0 bases, and 5 bases lay in between. There are 13 residues in the CDR3. CDR3 in amino acids: CAISEDLSYEQYF. The CDR3 region has the DNA TGTGCCATCAGTGAGGATCTCTCCTACGAGCAGTACTTC.

The V and J genes are TRBV11-2 and TRBJ2-5, with unresolved D. The assigned J gene may be wrong: the sequence end matches TRBJ2-7 better. Germline CDR1 SGHAT, CDR2 FQNNGV. This CDR3 has 12 amino acids. CDR3 loop: CASSPEYNEQYF. The CDR3, as DNA: TGTGCCAGCAGCCCAGAGTACAACGAGCAGTACTTC.

In the case of this clonotype: This is likely a read error, given that the CDR3 carries no conserved phenylalanine or tryptophan at its end. The chain has TRBV11-2 and TRBJ2-7; TRBD2 is a possible D gene (6 bases). CDR1 and CDR2 from the germline V gene are SGHAT and FQNNGV. This CDR3 is 16 amino acids long. Trimming took off 0 bases at V and 7 bases at J, with 19 bases between the two ends. The CDR3 region has the DNA TGTGCCAGCAGCTTAGACGGCGAGGACTACCGTTTGGAGCAGTACCTC. This gives the protein CASSLDGEDYRLEQYL.

A note on this clonotype: This sequence may be a read error, since a much larger clone differs from it by one base. J is TRBJ2-3 and V is TRBV10-3; 7 positions agree with TRBD2. CDR1 ENHRY and CDR2 SYGVKD come from the germline V gene. There are 15 residues in the CDR3. V dropped 7 bases and J dropped 5; count of bases not matched to a gene: 12. Here the CDR3 reads CAITPGGAEEDTQYF. CDR3 DNA sequence: TGTGCCATCACCCCGGGGGGTGCGGAGGAAGATACGCAGTATTTT.

In its sample, this clonotype was seen many times. The rearrangement links TRBV6-6 to TRBJ1-4; a possible D gene is TRBD1 (5 bases). Between the trimmed V and J ends, which lost 7 bases and 6 bases, there was a span of 21 bases. This CDR3 spans 16 amino acids. Germline loops: CDR1 MNHNY, CDR2 SVGAGI (reference sequence). CDR3 protein: CASIDRVRGGDEKLFF. CDR3 in DNA: TGTGCCAGCATCGACCGTGTAAGGGGCGGTGATGAAAAACTGTTTTTT.

This clonotype is classed as large. V gene TRBV11-2 combines with J gene TRBJ2-3; D possibly corresponds to TRBD2 (5 bases). This CDR3 spans 13 amino acids. Looked up from germline, CDR1 is SGHAT and CDR2 is FQNNGV. Trimming left V 5 bases short and J 6 bases short, with 12 bases between. CDR3 region: CASSPLADDTQYF. Written as DNA, the CDR3 is TGTGCCAGCAGCCCGCTAGCAGACGATACGCAGTATTTT.

With respect to this clonotype: This may be a read error: a much more frequent sequence differs by one nucleotide. The CDR3 does not close with the conserved phenylalanine or tryptophan, likely indicating a read error. The chain carries TRBV6-5 and TRBJ2-2; D gene uncertain. Looked up from germline, CDR1 is MNHEY and CDR2 is SVGAGI. V was clipped by 6 bases and J by 1 base, with 3 bases between them. The CDR3 sequence is 12 residues long. The CDR3 sequence is CASSRNTGELFS. CDR3 DNA: TGTGCCAGCAGCCGGAACACCGGGGAGCTGTTTTCT.

This clonotype was counted only a few times. A single base separates this from a much larger clone, so it may be a read error. CDR3 bases: TGTGCCATCAGTGATTCGGCAGGGGTTTCCTACAGTGAGCAGTTCTTC. It yields the protein CAISDSAGVSYSEQFF. The chain is built from TRBV10-3 and TRBJ2-1; maybe TRBD1 (6 bases). The CDR3 loop spans 16 amino acids. CDR1 and CDR2 (germline): ENHRY, SYGVKD.